The present TCR beta chain was sequenced within a study of blood T cell repertoires in COVID-19. Study context: Material from acute and convalescent COVID-19 was sourced from the United States, Italy and Spain. PBMCs, B-cell-depleted T cells, or T cells provided the cDNA or gDNA that made up the material.

Methods used by the authors: Amplifying reference gene primers gave estimates of nucleated cell counts. Clones were read by immunoSEQ multiplex PCR, and TCRdb kept only the in-frame ones, dropping some. Clone size and V and J calls were adopted from that table, with D and trimming inferred from the DNA. This table holds around 280,000 clones, around 88% found once. The length of the CDR3 is 15 residues. Losses at the gene ends were 3 bases for V and 4 bases for J; bases not matched to a gene: 5. Germline V lookup: CDR1 SGHRS, CDR2 YFSETQ. The sequenced sample was peripheral blood. The chain has TRBV5-1 and TRBJ2-7, with 12 nucleotides matching TRBD1. The sequence derives from a young woman who had recovered from COVID-19. Written as DNA, the CDR3 is TGCGCCAGCAGCTGGGGGACAGGGGGCAGTTACGAGCAGTACTTC. It yields the protein CASSWGTGGSYEQYF.